This TCR beta chain was retrieved from a study of cytomegalovirus exposure and HLA in healthy donors. Study conclusions and caveats: Among the CMV-associated chains, a few were confirmed in vitro as specific for CMV antigens. The authors enumerated over 150 TCR beta chains as linked to cytomegalovirus.

The approximately 120-subject validation cohort, separate from the roughly 700-subject first cohort, included the donors. V was clipped by 6 bases and J by 8 bases; unmatched bases: 4. CDR3 length: 12 residues. The germline gives CDR1 MNHEY, CDR2 SVGAGI. TCRdb keeps only in-frame clones here, not all; method: immunoSEQ multiplex PCR. Altogether under 350,000 clones are present, roughly 85% being singletons, with the ten largest covering 0.95% to 1.1%. Comment on this clone: Its antigen is currently unknown.

The chain carries TRBV6-5 and TRBJ1-2; 9 bases match TRBD1. The TCR sequence derives from a young woman in good health and CMV-seronegative. The sequenced material came from PBMCs. DNA of the CDR3: TGTGCCAGCAGCCGGACAGGGGACGGCTACACCTTC. Translating it yields CASSRTGDGYTF.